The 27 T cell receptor beta chains in this list originate from one sample, sequenced in a study of T cell responses to AZD1222 COVID-19 vaccine. Only in-frame clones appear in the TCRdb table, and some are missing; sequencing was by immunoSEQ multiplex PCR. The table has fewer than 150,000 clones, roughly nine tenths seen once. The sample in question was peripheral blood, obtained 28 days after the second AZD1222 dose. These TCRs come from an adult who received the AZD1222 COVID-19 vaccine.

The chain uses TRBV2 and TRBJ2-6, with 7 bases matching TRBD1. CDR1 and CDR2 from the germline V gene are SNHLY and FYNNEI. The CDR3 has 16 residues. Germline trimming cut 8 bases from V and 0 bases from J; bases unmatched to any gene: 7. The chain's CDR3 is CASGTDLGSGANVLTF. CDR3 DNA: TGTGCCAGCGGGACAGACTTAGGCTCTGGGGCCAACGTCCTGACTTTC.

The chain uses TRBV30 and TRBJ1-1, with TRBD1 identical over 9 bases. CDR1 and CDR2 (germline): GTSNPN, SVGIG (reference sequence). This CDR3 region has 14 residues. V lost 1 base and J lost 4; bases outside the gene matches: 4. The CDR3 sequence is CAWSGTGVITEAFF. CDR3 DNA: TGTGCCTGGAGTGGGACAGGGGTTATCACTGAAGCTTTCTTT.

The rearrangement uses TRBV19 and TRBJ2-1; 7 nucleotides line up with TRBD2. The CDR3 loop spans 16 amino acids. The junction had 2 bases not matched to a gene; V was cut back by 0 bases and J by 0 bases. CDR1 LNHDA and CDR2 SQIVND come from the germline V gene (reference sequence). The CDR3 is CASSIEGGGSYNEQFF. CDR3 nucleotide sequence: TGTGCCAGTAGTATAGAAGGCGGGGGCTCCTACAATGAGCAGTTCTTC. The entire variable domain, with the rest obtained from reference TRBV19 and TRBJ2-1, is as follows: DGGITQSPKYLFRKEGQNVTLSCEQNLNHDAMYWYRQDPGQGLRLIYYSQIVNDFQKGDIAEGYSVSREKKESFPLTVTSAQKNPTAFYLCASSIEGGGSYNEQFFGPGTRLTVL.

The chain couples TRBV18 to TRBJ2-1; D remains ambiguous. The CDR3 has 15 amino acids. V dropped 1 base and J dropped 2 bases, with 9 bases sitting between them. Germline V CDR1 and CDR2: KGHSH, LQKENI. CDR3 sequence: CASSPLGRAYNEQFF. The CDR3 DNA reads as TGTGCCAGCTCACCACTGGGTCGAGCCTACAATGAGCAGTTCTTC.

The V gene is TRBV14, the J gene TRBJ2-1, with D tentatively TRBD2 (7 bases). The CDR3 is 22 amino acids. Trimming took off 3 bases at V and 0 bases at J, with 30 bases between the two ends. Germline V CDR1 and CDR2: SGHDN, FVKESK. The CDR3: CASSHSTSRGGPLSSSYNEQFF. As DNA, the CDR3 is TGTGCCAGCAGCCATTCTACTAGCAGGGGAGGGCCGCTCTCCAGCTCCTACAATGAGCAGTTCTTC.

The rearrangement uses TRBV11-1 and TRBJ1-6; 8 positions agree with TRBD1. Trimming removed 4 bases from V and 5 bases from J; junction bases left unmatched: 4. Germline V CDR1 and CDR2: SGHAT, FQDESV (reference sequence). The CDR3 extends over 15 amino acids. This CDR3 is CASSSGQAHNSPLHF. The CDR3 nucleotides read TGTGCCAGCAGCTCGGGACAGGCCCATAATTCACCCCTCCACTTT.

The chain couples TRBV12-3 or TRBV12-4 to TRBJ1-5; TRBD1 might be the D (5 bases). The CDR3 sequence is 13 residues long. The V gene lost 6 bases and the J gene lost 11 bases, with 17 bases spanning the gap. CDR3 nucleotides: TGTGCCAGCAGAGGGGACGGTAAGAAGTCCCAGCATTTT. It encodes CASRGDGKKSQHF.

The chain is built from TRBV19 and TRBJ1-2; unclear D gene. V shed 3 bases and J shed 1 base, with 15 bases lying between them. Germline lookup yields CDR1 LNHDA and CDR2 SQIVND (reference sequence). The CDR3 contains 16 residues. CDR3 in amino acids: CASSIGGVVVNYGYTF. The CDR3 nucleotides read TGTGCCAGTAGTATTGGAGGCGTGGTAGTTAACTATGGCTACACCTTC.

The rearrangement links TRBV12-3 or TRBV12-4 to TRBJ1-1; D call uncertain. The CDR3 contains 12 residues. Trimming shortened V by 8 bases and J by 4 bases, and 11 bases separated the two germline ends. CDR3 sequence: CASAPRATEAFF. In DNA, the CDR3 is TGTGCCAGCGCCCCCCGGGCCACTGAAGCTTTCTTT.

The chain has TRBV4-2 and TRBJ2-2, with D possibly being TRBD1 (5 bases). The CDR3 runs 17 residues. Between the trimmed V and J ends, which lost 0 bases and 1 base, there was a span of 12 bases. Looked up from germline, CDR1 is LGHNA and CDR2 is YNFKEQ. The CDR3 spells CASSQDPAGWNTGELFF. The CDR3 DNA reads TGTGCCAGCAGCCAAGATCCGGCAGGGTGGAACACCGGGGAGCTGTTTTTT.

This clone was detected only a few times. The rearrangement joins TRBV12-3 or TRBV12-4 to TRBJ1-1; D possibly corresponds to TRBD1 (5 bases). The CDR3 runs 13 residues. Trimming took 3 bases from V and 5 from J, leaving 10 bases between them. The CDR3 region is CASSFSGSTEAFF. The DNA for the CDR3 is TGTGCCAGCAGTTTTTCAGGGAGTACTGAAGCTTTCTTT.

The rearrangement uses TRBV3-1 (or the pseudogene TRBV3-2) and TRBJ2-2, with unresolved D. The CDR3 consists of 15 residues. V lost 4 bases and J 2 bases, leaving 11 bases between the germline ends. Germline V gives CDR1 LGHDT, CDR2 YNNKEL (reference sequence). CDR3 sequence reads: CASSPPAPNTGELFF. CDR3 coding DNA: TGTGCCAGCAGCCCCCCAGCGCCCAACACCGGGGAGCTGTTTTTT.

V and J are TRBV7-2 and TRBJ1-2, with 7 bases matching TRBD1. The CDR3 contains 15 residues. Unmatched junction bases numbered 12, after V lost 3 bases and J lost 8 bases. The V gene's germline CDR1 is SGHTA and CDR2 FQGNSA. CDR3 residues: CASSFALDRVRGYTF. The DNA for the CDR3 is TGTGCCAGCAGCTTCGCCTTAGACAGGGTTAGGGGCTACACCTTC.

The chain carries TRBV2 and TRBJ2-7; the D gene is possibly TRBD2 (5 bases). Looked up from germline, CDR1 is SNHLY and CDR2 is FYNNEI. This CDR3 has 12 residues. The V end lost 4 bases, the J end lost 3 bases, and 7 bases lay between the germline ends. In DNA, the CDR3 is TGTGCCAGCAGTGTGAGGGACTACGAGCAGTACTTC. Translating gives CASSVRDYEQYF. The complete variable domain, with remaining parts taken from reference TRBV2 and TRBJ2-7, reads EPEVTQTPSHQVTQMGQEVILRCVPISNHLYFYWYRQILGQKVEFLVSFYNNEISEKSEIFDDQFSVERPDGSNFTLKIRSTKLEDSAMYFCASSVRDYEQYFGPGTRLTVT.

The J gene is TRBJ1-1, the V gene TRBV5-1; 8 nucleotides agree with TRBD1. This CDR3 has 13 residues. With 6 bases clipped from V and 4 bases from J, the junction kept 5 bases outside the gene matches. Germline CDR1 is SGHRS and CDR2 is YFSETQ. CDR3 in amino acids: CASTQGAGTEAFF. DNA for the CDR3: TGCGCCAGCACTCAGGGGGCAGGCACTGAAGCTTTCTTT. The entire variable domain, with the rest obtained from reference TRBV5-1 and TRBJ1-1, is as follows: KAGVTQTPRYLIKTRGQQVTLSCSPISGHRSVSWYQQTPGQGLQFLFEYFSETQRNKGNFPGRFSGRQFSNSRSEMNVSTLELGDSALYLCASTQGAGTEAFFGQGTRLTVV.

V and J are TRBV30 and TRBJ1-5; 9 bases align to TRBD1. CDR1 and CDR2 from the germline V gene are GTSNPN and SVGIG (reference sequence). V lost 2 bases to trimming and J lost 7 bases; unmatched junction nucleotides: 9. This CDR3 is built from 15 residues. The CDR3 loop reads CAWSTPDRGYQPQHF. Written as DNA, the CDR3 is TGTGCCTGGAGTACCCCGGACAGGGGATACCAGCCCCAGCATTTT.

This chain uses TRBV6-5 with TRBJ2-3; no clear D. The CDR3 is 11 amino acids. The germline CDR1 and CDR2 sequences are MNHEY and SVGAGI. V gave up 5 bases and J gave up 11 bases, with 11 bases separating them. CDR3 loop: CASSTRKMQYF. CDR3 sequence (DNA): TGTGCCAGCAGTACCCGGAAGATGCAGTATTTT.

This rearrangement joins TRBV7-9 to TRBJ1-1, with D unresolved. The V and J ends lost 1 base and 1 base respectively, with 7 bases between them. Germline V gene sequence: CDR1 SEHNR, CDR2 FQNEAQ (reference sequence). CDR3 size: 14 residues. The CDR3 DNA reads TGTGCCAGCAGCTTAGAGCTGAGGAACACTGAAGCTTTCTTT. Its translation: CASSLELRNTEAFF.

The V gene is TRBV6-5, the J gene TRBJ1-1; no clear D. The CDR3 sequence is 13 residues long. CDR1 is MNHEY and CDR2 is SVGAGI in the germline V gene. Deletions cut 0 bases from V and 10 bases from J, with 12 bases between. The CDR3 DNA sequence: TGTGCCAGCAGTTACTCGTGGTGGAGTGGAGCTTTCTTT. Translation gives CASSYSWWSGAFF.

CDR3 amino acids: CASSQGDRISGNTIYF. The CDR3 DNA reads as TGCGCCAGCAGCCAAGGGGACAGGATCTCTGGAAACACCATATATTTT. The chain combines TRBV4-3 with TRBJ1-3; 8 nucleotides align to TRBD1. Per the germline V gene, CDR1 is LGHNA and CDR2 is YSLEER. There are 16 residues in the CDR3. After removal of 1 base from V and 0 bases from J, the junction contained 2 bases not matched to a gene.

In this sample, this clone turned up a few times. The rearrangement uses TRBV6-2 or TRBV6-3 and TRBJ2-7; 7 bases line up with TRBD2. The V segment lost 5 bases and the J segment 6 bases; nucleotides outside the gene matches: 10. Germline V gene lookup returns CDR1 MNHEY and CDR2 SVGEGT. This CDR3 has 14 residues. CDR3 residues: CASSRGLGPGEQYF. The DNA of the CDR3 is TGTGCCAGCAGTCGCGGACTAGGTCCGGGCGAGCAGTACTTC.

This chain connects TRBV7-2 to TRBJ1-1; 10 bases match TRBD1. The length of the CDR3 is 14 residues. The germline gives CDR1 SGHTA, CDR2 FQGNSA. After removal of 6 bases from V and 1 base from J, the junction contained 2 bases not matched to a gene. In DNA form, the CDR3 reads TGTGCCAGCAGGTGGACAGGGGGGAACACTGAAGCTTTCTTT. Protein: CASRWTGGNTEAFF.

This clone showed up just once. The chain carries TRBV2 and TRBJ1-2; D perhaps matches TRBD1 (6 bases). The CDR3 consists of 14 residues. V lost 1 base and J lost 10, with 16 bases in between. Germline CDR1 and CDR2: SNHLY and FYNNEI. This CDR3 reads CASSEVAGATPYTF. CDR3 coding DNA: TGTGCCAGCAGTGAAGTCGCAGGGGCGACACCCTACACCTTC.

This clone occurred once. This rearrangement joins TRBV21-1 to TRBJ2-4; the DNA was not compared with TRBD2, the D call given in the table. TRBV21-1 is classified as a pseudogene. This CDR3 region has 14 residues. CDR3 amino acids: CANGDLRGQNIQYF. In DNA form, the CDR3 reads TGTGCCAACGGGGACCTGCGGGGTCAAAACATTCAGTACTTC.

The V gene is TRBV5-1, the J gene TRBJ1-1; no reliable D call. Trimming cost V 4 bases and J 1 base, with 11 bases left between them. Germline CDR1 is SGHRS and CDR2 is YFSETQ. There are 14 residues in the CDR3. This CDR3 reads CASSVLQRNTEAFF. In nucleotides, the CDR3 is TGCGCCAGCAGCGTCTTACAGAGGAACACTGAAGCTTTCTTT.

The V call is TRBV28, the J call TRBJ1-1; D is perhaps TRBD1 (5 bases). Germline V gene lookup returns CDR1 MDHEN and CDR2 SYDVKM. The CDR3 runs to 15 residues. V was trimmed by 4 bases and J by 5 bases, leaving 17 bases between them. The CDR3 DNA is TGTGCCAGCAGTTCTATGGGAACAGGCCGGACTGAAGCTTTCTTT. Translated: CASSSMGTGRTEAFF.

V is TRBV10-2 and J is TRBJ2-6; possible D gene TRBD1, 6 bases. Trimming took off 3 bases at V and 0 bases at J, with 9 bases between the two ends. The germline gives CDR1 WSHSY, CDR2 SAAADI. This CDR3 is 16 amino acids long. The CDR3 sequence: CASSETGISGANVLTF. The CDR3 region has the DNA TGCGCCAGCAGTGAAACAGGGATCTCTGGGGCCAACGTCCTGACTTTC.